This T cell receptor (beta chain) stems from a study of T cell responses to AZD1222 COVID-19 vaccine. Germline loops: CDR1 PRHDT, CDR2 FYEKMQ (reference sequence). V was cut by 5 bases and J by 4 bases, with 9 bases left in between. This CDR3 spans 13 amino acids. This clone was detected only once. What it recognizes is unknown. Study-wide results and caveats: At 160-218 and 743-854, vaccine-associated CD4 TCRs were dominant, and they spanned spike. AZD1222 recipients seropositive at baseline numbered only five to seven. Unmutated variant regions are reportedly targeted by nearly half of spike-specific TCRs. Two doses of AZD1222 preceded a rise in Spike-specific TCR breadth and depth.

Method: immunoSEQ multiplex PCR; TCRdb's copy keeps in-frame clones and lacks some. The sample records roughly 180,000 clones, approximately 93% being singletons. The sequenced sample was peripheral blood, obtained 28 days after the second AZD1222 dose. This chain uses TRBV13 with TRBJ2-1; TRBD2 might be the D (5 bases). The source of this sequence is an adult who received the AZD1222 COVID-19 vaccine. For the CDR3, the DNA is TGTGCCAGCAGCCCGGGAAAATACAATGAGCAGTTCTTC. Protein: CASSPGKYNEQFF.